The 27 T cell receptor beta chains below were found in one sample sequenced in a study of blood T cell repertoires in COVID-19. Sequencing used immunoSEQ multiplex PCR; TCRdb keeps in-frame clones, though not all of them. The data show just over 15,000 clones, approximately 84% seen once. The sample comprised peripheral blood. The receptors derive from a human donor in a cohort sampled during active COVID-19.

The chain has TRBV2 and TRBJ2-4; D might be TRBD2 (7 bases). V was clipped by 6 bases and J by 0 bases, with 9 bases between them. The CDR3 contains 14 residues. Germline V gene lookup returns CDR1 SNHLY and CDR2 FYNNEI. The DNA of the CDR3 is TGTGCCAGCAGCGGGGGGCTAGCCAAAAACATTCAGTACTTC. Protein product: CASSGGLAKNIQYF.

The chain employs TRBV6-5 and TRBJ2-1; D is undetermined. The V and J ends lost 0 bases and 8 bases respectively, with 14 bases between them. The CDR3 is made up of 15 amino acids. CDR1 is MNHEY, CDR2 SVGAGI, per germline. The CDR3 sequence is CASSYSPRTGYEQFF. The CDR3 DNA is TGTGCCAGCAGTTACTCGCCCCGTACCGGTTATGAGCAGTTCTTC.

The rearrangement uses TRBV2 and TRBJ2-4; 7 bases agree with TRBD2. J lost 5 bases, V lost 8 bases, and 9 bases had no gene match. Germline CDR1 is SNHLY and CDR2 is FYNNEI. CDR3 length: 14 residues. The CDR3 DNA reads as TGTGCCAGCCGTAGTAGCGGGCTCCAAAACATTCAGTACTTC. Its translation: CASRSSGLQNIQYF.

CDR3 nucleotide sequence: TGTGCCAGCAGCACAGAAAACAGGAACACCGGGGAGCTGTTTTTT. Its translation is CASSTENRNTGELFF. The genes are TRBV5-4 and TRBJ2-2, with no clear D. CDR1 SGHNT and CDR2 YYREEE come from the germline V gene (reference sequence). Trimming took off 4 bases at V and 1 base at J, with 11 bases between the two ends. This CDR3 region has 15 residues.

The rearrangement uses TRBV6-2 or TRBV6-3 and TRBJ1-1, with D unresolved. Trimming removed 5 bases at V and 4 bases at J, with 14 bases between. CDR1 and CDR2 (germline): MNHEY, SVGEGT. The CDR3 is made up of 14 amino acids. This chain's CDR3 is CASSRGSTSTEAFF. The CDR3 region has the DNA TGTGCCAGCAGTAGAGGGTCGACGAGCACTGAAGCTTTCTTT.

This chain connects TRBV5-8 to TRBJ1-1; unclear D gene. The V gene's germline CDR1 is SGHTS and CDR2 YDEGEE. This CDR3 region has 12 residues. V shed 0 bases and J shed 11 bases, with 11 bases lying between them. CDR3 nucleotides: TGTGCCAGCAGCTTGGATCGGTATTCGGCTTTCTTT. It translates to CASSLDRYSAFF.

The sample holds one count of this clone. The chain links TRBV27 to TRBJ1-6; D unclear. Between the trimmed V and J ends, which lost 3 bases and 6 bases, there was a span of 6 bases. CDR3 length equals 13 residues. From germline, CDR1 is MNHEY and CDR2 SMNVEV (reference sequence). The CDR3: CASSFRFNSPLHF. The CDR3 DNA sequence: TGTGCCAGCAGTTTCAGGTTTAATTCACCCCTCCACTTT.

The rearrangement joins TRBV18 to TRBJ2-1, with 7 bases aligning to TRBD1. The CDR3 contains 16 residues. V trimming: 1 base; J trimming: 5 bases; junction bases outside the gene matches: 8. Germline CDR1 reads KGHSH; CDR2 reads LQKENI. This chain's CDR3 is CASSPQVDRANNEQFF. CDR3 coding DNA: TGTGCCAGCTCACCACAGGTCGACAGGGCGAACAATGAGCAGTTCTTC.

The CDR3 region is CASSLLAGEETQYF. For the CDR3, the DNA is TGTGCCAGCAGCTTATTAGCGGGGGAAGAGACCCAGTACTTC. This rearrangement joins TRBV7-9 to TRBJ2-5; 9 bases match TRBD2. The CDR3 contains 14 residues. Germline CDR1 is SEHNR and CDR2 is FQNEAQ (reference sequence). V shed 2 bases and J 3 bases; nucleotides not matched to a gene: 1.

CDR3 in DNA: TGTGCCAGCAGAGTCACAGAGTCTGGGGCCAACGTCCTGACTTTC. Translating it yields CASRVTESGANVLTF. The chain is built from TRBV28 and TRBJ2-6; D remains unclear. V was shortened by 6 bases and J by 1 base, with 10 bases between the two germline ends. The CDR3 runs to 15 residues. The germline CDR1 and CDR2 sequences are MDHEN and SYDVKM.

The genes are TRBV5-4 and TRBJ1-4; 9 bases align to TRBD1. The CDR3 is 14 amino acids. V was clipped by 3 bases and J by 6 bases; unmatched bases: 3. Germline V gives CDR1 SGHNT, CDR2 YYREEE (reference sequence). The CDR3: CASSSRTGDEKLFF. The CDR3 nucleotides are TGTGCCAGCAGCTCTAGGACAGGGGATGAAAAACTGTTTTTT.

The chain uses TRBV6-5 and TRBJ1-2; 7 bases match TRBD1. This CDR3 contains 13 residues. V lost 5 bases and J lost 6; bases outside the gene matches: 6. Germline V gene lookup returns CDR1 MNHEY and CDR2 SVGAGI. The CDR3 loop is CASSPETGNGYTF. DNA for the CDR3: TGTGCCAGCAGTCCGGAGACAGGGAATGGCTACACCTTC.

This clone was found once. The chain couples TRBV19 to TRBJ2-7, with D possibly TRBD1 on 6 matching bases. V shed 2 bases and J shed 7 bases, with 15 bases lying between them. CDR3 length: 14 amino acids. In germline, CDR1 is LNHDA, CDR2 SQIVND (reference sequence). The CDR3 nucleotides are TGTGCCAGTAGTATATCAGGACAGTCTTGGGAGCAGTACTTC. Translating gives CASSISGQSWEQYF.

The gene calls are TRBV9 and TRBJ2-2, with D perhaps TRBD1 (5 bases). Germline V gene sequence: CDR1 SGDLS, CDR2 YYNGEE. There are 16 residues in the CDR3. V was shortened by 0 bases and J by 4 bases, with 13 bases between the two germline ends. The CDR3 sequence is CASSVEGNIGTGELFF. The CDR3 DNA reads as TGTGCCAGCAGCGTAGAGGGGAATATAGGCACCGGGGAGCTGTTTTTT.

The rearrangement links TRBV11-3 to TRBJ2-3; the match to TRBD2 covers 10 bases. Looked up from germline, CDR1 is SGHNT and CDR2 is YENEEA. This CDR3 is built from 17 residues. The junction had 11 bases not matched to a gene; V was cut back by 2 bases and J by 6 bases. As DNA, the CDR3 is TGTGCCAGCAGCTTAAAGGCTAGCGGGGGCGGCAGGGATACGCAGTATTTT. It is translated as CASSLKASGGGRDTQYF.

V is TRBV19 and J is TRBJ2-2; 9 nucleotides agree with TRBD2. Germline CDR1 LNHDA, CDR2 SQIVND (reference sequence). The CDR3 length is 16 residues. Trimming cost V 5 bases and J 6 bases; bases outside gene matches: 10. The CDR3 here is CASSFRVAGEPGELFF. The CDR3 nucleotides are TGTGCCAGTAGTTTCCGGGTAGCGGGAGAGCCCGGGGAGCTGTTTTTT.

This chain joins TRBV18 and TRBJ2-1; a weak D match, TRBD2 (5 bases). Germline-derived CDR1 and CDR2 are KGHSH and LQKENI. The CDR3 length is 14 residues. The V end was cut by 5 bases, the J end by 8 bases, with 16 bases between. The CDR3 loop is CASSELRAVDEQFF. In DNA form, the CDR3 reads TGTGCCAGCTCAGAATTGCGGGCAGTAGATGAGCAGTTCTTC. Drawing the rest from reference TRBV18 and TRBJ2-1, the complete variable domain is NAGVMQNPRHLVRRRGQEARLRCSPMKGHSHVYWYRQLPEEGLKFMVYLQKENIIDESGMPKERFSAEFPKEGPSILRIQQVVRGDSAAYFCASSELRAVDEQFFGPGTRLTVL.

The J gene is TRBJ1-2, the V gene TRBV7-8, with 10 bases aligning to TRBD1. The CDR3 runs 16 residues. V shed 4 bases, J shed 8 bases, and the junction held 13 bases outside the gene matches. Per the germline V gene, CDR1 is SGHVS and CDR2 is FQNEAQ. CDR3 region: CASSYSSRTGGFGYTF. The CDR3, as DNA: TGTGCCAGCAGCTACAGTTCCCGGACAGGGGGTTTCGGCTACACCTTC.

The chain joins TRBV10-2 to TRBJ2-3, with D hard to call. V dropped 0 bases and J dropped 0 bases, with 7 bases sitting between them. CDR1 is WSHSY, CDR2 SAAADI, per germline. The CDR3 consists of 15 residues. CDR3: CASSESSTSTDTQYF. CDR3 nucleotide sequence: TGCGCCAGCAGTGAGTCTAGCACCAGCACAGATACGCAGTATTTT.

The chain links TRBV9 to TRBJ2-1, with a weak D call TRBD2 (5 bases). This CDR3 comprises 19 residues. CDR1 and CDR2 from the germline V gene are SGDLS and YYNGEE. Trimming stripped 3 bases from V and 0 bases from J, with 22 bases between. CDR3 bases: TGTGCCAGCAGCGGACGGGGAAATCCTCCCTTTAGCTCCTACAATGAGCAGTTCTTC. Residues: CASSGRGNPPFSSYNEQFF.

The chain uses TRBV4-3 and TRBJ2-2; D call uncertain. Trimming took off 0 bases at V and 6 bases at J, with 20 bases between the two ends. The CDR3 length is 18 residues. Germline V CDR1 and CDR2: LGHNA, YSLEER. The CDR3 here is CASSQEILQVDMSGELFF. CDR3 sequence (DNA): TGCGCCAGCAGCCAAGAGATACTGCAGGTCGACATGTCCGGGGAGCTGTTTTTT.

This clone was picked up one time. V and J are TRBV6-2 or TRBV6-3 and TRBJ2-5; D ambiguous. The CDR3 loop spans 13 amino acids. V was cut by 2 bases and J by 2 bases, with 6 bases left in between. Germline CDR1 MNHEY, CDR2 SVGEGT. CDR3 sequence reads: CASSYGQQETQYF. The CDR3 coding sequence is TGTGCCAGCAGTTACGGGCAACAAGAGACCCAGTACTTC.

The gene calls are TRBV29-1 and TRBJ2-1; TRBD2 aligns across 9 bases. Germline values: CDR1 SQVTM, CDR2 ANQGSEA. This CDR3 contains 14 residues. V lost 2 bases to trimming and J lost 9 bases; unmatched junction nucleotides: 8. DNA of the CDR3: TGCAGCGTTGAATTCTCTAGCGGGACGAGTGAGCAGTTCTTC. The encoded protein is CSVEFSSGTSEQFF.

The V gene is TRBV7-2, the J gene TRBJ2-2; possible D gene TRBD1, 6 bases. V lost 5 bases and J lost 7, with 11 bases in between. The CDR3 loop spans 13 amino acids. Germline values: CDR1 SGHTA, CDR2 FQGNSA. CDR3 residues: CASSLQGHGELFF. CDR3 DNA sequence: TGTGCCAGCAGCCTACAGGGACACGGGGAGCTGTTTTTT.

V usage is TRBV28 and J usage is TRBJ2-7; maybe TRBD2 (6 bases). Trimming cost V 7 bases and J 2 bases, with 15 bases left between them. In germline, CDR1 is MDHEN, CDR2 SYDVKM. This CDR3 region has 14 residues. CDR3 sequence: CASTRGGQAYEQYF. Written as DNA, the CDR3 is TGTGCCAGCACACGGGGAGGTCAGGCCTACGAGCAGTACTTC.

The rearrangement uses TRBV9 and TRBJ2-7, with D possibly being TRBD1 (6 bases). The germline V gene encodes CDR1 SGDLS and CDR2 YYNGEE. The CDR3 extends over 14 amino acids. Between the trimmed V and J ends, which lost 0 bases and 2 bases, there was a span of 9 bases. The CDR3, as DNA: TGTGCCAGCAGCGTAGGTGCAGGGGCCTACGAGCAGTACTTC. This codes for CASSVGAGAYEQYF.

A few counts support this clone. The genes are TRBV5-4 and TRBJ2-5; 9 nucleotides match TRBD1. V shed 2 bases, J shed 3 bases, and the junction held 8 bases outside the gene matches. This CDR3 is built from 16 residues. CDR1 is SGHNT and CDR2 is YYREEE in the germline V gene (reference sequence). The CDR3 reads CASSFSRDRAKETQYF. The CDR3 DNA follows: TGTGCCAGCAGCTTCTCCCGGGACAGGGCAAAAGAGACCCAGTACTTC.